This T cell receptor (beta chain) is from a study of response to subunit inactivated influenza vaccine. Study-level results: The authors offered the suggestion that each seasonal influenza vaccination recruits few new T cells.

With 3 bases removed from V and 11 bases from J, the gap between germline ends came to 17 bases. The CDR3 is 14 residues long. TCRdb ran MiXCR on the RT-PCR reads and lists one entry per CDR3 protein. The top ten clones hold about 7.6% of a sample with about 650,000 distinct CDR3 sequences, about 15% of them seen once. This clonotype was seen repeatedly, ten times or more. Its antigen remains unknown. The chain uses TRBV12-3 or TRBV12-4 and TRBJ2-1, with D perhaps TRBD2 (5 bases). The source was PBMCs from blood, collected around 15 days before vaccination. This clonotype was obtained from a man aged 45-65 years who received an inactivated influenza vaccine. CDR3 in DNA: TGTGCCAGCAGTTTGGGGTTCGGGGATCTCAAGCAGTTCTTC. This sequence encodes CASSLGFGDLKQFF.